This T cell receptor beta chain came from a study of T cell responses to AZD1222 COVID-19 vaccine. Study overall: Second-dose recipients at about 4 or about 12 weeks were treated as one pooled group. Study results and limitations: Scientists sampled the repertoires only once the peak T cell response had passed. Regions left unmutated in variants are reportedly the target of nearly half of spike-specific TCRs. The donor cohort was predominantly white British with a female majority, and clonal diversity may have been underestimated.

As concerns this clone: What it recognizes is unknown.

TCRdb's copy holds only in-frame clones and misses some; the assay was immunoSEQ multiplex PCR. This table has 130,000 or so clones, over 90% appearing once. This receptor was taken from an adult in good health. This sample comprised peripheral blood, obtained on day 0 of AZD1222 vaccination.

In DNA, the CDR3 is TGTGCCAGCAGTTCCCCCATAGGGGGAGTTGTCGAGACCCAGTACTTC. It is translated as CASSSPIGGVVETQYF. The V and J genes are TRBV6-2 or TRBV6-3 and TRBJ2-5; D may be TRBD1 (6 bases). The CDR3 contains 16 residues. V lost 4 bases, J lost 5 bases, and 20 bases lay in between. The germline CDR1 and CDR2 sequences are MNHEY and SVGEGT.